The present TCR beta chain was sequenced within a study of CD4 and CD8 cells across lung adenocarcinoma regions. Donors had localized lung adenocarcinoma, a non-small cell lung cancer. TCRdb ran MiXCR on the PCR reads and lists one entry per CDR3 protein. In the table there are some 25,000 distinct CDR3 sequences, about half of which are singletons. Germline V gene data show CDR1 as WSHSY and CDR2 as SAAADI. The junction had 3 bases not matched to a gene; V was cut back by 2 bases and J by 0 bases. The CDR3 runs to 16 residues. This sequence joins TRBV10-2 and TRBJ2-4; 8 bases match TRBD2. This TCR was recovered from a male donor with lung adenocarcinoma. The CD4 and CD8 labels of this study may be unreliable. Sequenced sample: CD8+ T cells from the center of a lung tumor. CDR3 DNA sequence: TGCGCCAGCAGTGAGCCGGGGGGGCGAGCCAAAAACATTCAGTACTTC. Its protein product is CASSEPGGRAKNIQYF.